This TCR beta chain comes out of a study of T cell repertoires in cytomegalovirus infection. Across the study: Public signatures in TCR beta pointed to CMV infection and matching HLA type.

Germline CDR1 is SGHTA and CDR2 is FQGNSA. The CDR3 has 16 residues. Trimming cost V 0 bases and J 6 bases; bases outside gene matches: 9. In this sample, this clonotype turned up many times. As yet, its antigen is unknown. Study-wide results and limits: Pooled public TCR beta family frequency picked out CMV carriers with the relevant HLA. Ex vivo responses were dominated by HLA-C-restricted CMV-specific TCR beta clonotypes.

MiXCR, run by TCRdb on the reads, gives a single entry per CDR3 protein. The sample holds 200,000 to 300,000 distinct CDR3 sequences, approximately 9% seen once. The gene calls are TRBV7-2 and TRBJ2-7, with 9 positions matching TRBD1. This receptor was taken from a human donor in good health (CMV status not recorded). Some clones in this sample may be carry-over from other donors' samples. The sequencing sample was made of PBMCs. Written as DNA, the CDR3 is TGTGCCAGCAGCTTAGCGCTACAGGGGGCCGCGAGCGAGCAGTACTTC. It codes for CASSLALQGAASEQYF.